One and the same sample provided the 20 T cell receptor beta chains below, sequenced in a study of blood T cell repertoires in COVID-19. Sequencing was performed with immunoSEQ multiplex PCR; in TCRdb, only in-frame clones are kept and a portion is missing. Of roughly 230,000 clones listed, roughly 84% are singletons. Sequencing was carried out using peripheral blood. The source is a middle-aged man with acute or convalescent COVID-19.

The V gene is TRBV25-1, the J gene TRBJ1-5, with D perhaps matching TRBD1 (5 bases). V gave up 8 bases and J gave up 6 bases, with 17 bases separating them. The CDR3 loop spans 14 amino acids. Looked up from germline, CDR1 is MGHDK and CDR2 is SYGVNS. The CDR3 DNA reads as TGTGCCAGCCAGGCGGCGGGGGATGGTCAGCCCCAGCATTTT. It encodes CASQAAGDGQPQHF.

This CDR3 reads CATSAGGNQPQHF. CDR3 DNA: TGTGCCACCAGCGCGGGGGGCAATCAGCCCCAGCATTTT. The V and J genes are TRBV15 and TRBJ1-5, with TRBD1 as a possible D gene (5 bases). The germline V and J ends were trimmed by 5 bases and 2 bases, with 7 bases remaining between them. In germline, CDR1 is LNHNV, CDR2 YYDKDF (reference sequence). There are 13 residues in the CDR3.

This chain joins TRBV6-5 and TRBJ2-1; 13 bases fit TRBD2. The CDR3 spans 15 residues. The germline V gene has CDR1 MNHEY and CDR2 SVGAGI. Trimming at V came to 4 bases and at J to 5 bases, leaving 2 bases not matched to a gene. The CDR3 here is CASSWGLAGNNEQFF. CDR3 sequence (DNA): TGTGCCAGCAGTTGGGGACTAGCGGGAAACAATGAGCAGTTCTTC.

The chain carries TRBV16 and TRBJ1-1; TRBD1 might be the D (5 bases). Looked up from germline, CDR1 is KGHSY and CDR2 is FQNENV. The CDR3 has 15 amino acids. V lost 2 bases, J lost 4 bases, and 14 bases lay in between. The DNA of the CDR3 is TGTGCCAGCAGCCAAAATGTTGGGGCGCGCACTGAAGCTTTCTTT. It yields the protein CASSQNVGARTEAFF.

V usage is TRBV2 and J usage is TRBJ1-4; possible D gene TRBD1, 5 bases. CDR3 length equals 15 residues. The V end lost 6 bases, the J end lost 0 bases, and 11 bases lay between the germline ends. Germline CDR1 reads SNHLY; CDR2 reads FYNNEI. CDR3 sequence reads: CASREGRTTNEKLFF. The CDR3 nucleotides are TGTGCCAGCAGAGAGGGGAGGACAACTAATGAAAAACTGTTTTTT.

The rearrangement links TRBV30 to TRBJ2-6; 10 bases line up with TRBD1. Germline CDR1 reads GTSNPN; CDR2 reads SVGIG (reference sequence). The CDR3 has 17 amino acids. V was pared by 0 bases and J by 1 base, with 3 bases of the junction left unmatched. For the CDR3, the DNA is TGTGCCTGGAGTGTGACAGGGGGCGCTTCTGGGGCCAACGTCCTGACTTTC. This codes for CAWSVTGGASGANVLTF.

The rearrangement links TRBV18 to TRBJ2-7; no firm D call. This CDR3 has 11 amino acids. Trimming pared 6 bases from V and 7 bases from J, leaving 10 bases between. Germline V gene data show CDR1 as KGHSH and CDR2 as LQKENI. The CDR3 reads CASSGVEEQYF. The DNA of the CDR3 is TGTGCCAGCTCCGGAGTGGAGGAGCAGTACTTC.

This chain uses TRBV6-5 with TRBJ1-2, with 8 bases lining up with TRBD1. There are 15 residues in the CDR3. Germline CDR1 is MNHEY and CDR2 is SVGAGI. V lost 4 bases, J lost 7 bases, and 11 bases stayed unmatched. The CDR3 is CASSWGRQGKGGYTF. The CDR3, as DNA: TGTGCCAGCAGTTGGGGAAGACAGGGGAAGGGTGGCTACACCTTC.

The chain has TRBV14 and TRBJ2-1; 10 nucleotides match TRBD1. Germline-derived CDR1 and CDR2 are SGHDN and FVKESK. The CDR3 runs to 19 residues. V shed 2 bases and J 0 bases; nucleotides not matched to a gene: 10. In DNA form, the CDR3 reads TGTGCCAGCAGCCAAAGAGAGGGACAGGGGCCGAGCTCCTACAATGAGCAGTTCTTC. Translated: CASSQREGQGPSSYNEQFF.

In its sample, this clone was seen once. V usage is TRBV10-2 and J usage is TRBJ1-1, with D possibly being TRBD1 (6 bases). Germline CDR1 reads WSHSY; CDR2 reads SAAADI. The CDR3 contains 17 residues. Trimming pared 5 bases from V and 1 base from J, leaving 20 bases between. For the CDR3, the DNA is TGCGCCAGCAGTACTTCTGACAGGTCGGATGGGAACACTGAAGCTTTCTTT. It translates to CASSTSDRSDGNTEAFF.

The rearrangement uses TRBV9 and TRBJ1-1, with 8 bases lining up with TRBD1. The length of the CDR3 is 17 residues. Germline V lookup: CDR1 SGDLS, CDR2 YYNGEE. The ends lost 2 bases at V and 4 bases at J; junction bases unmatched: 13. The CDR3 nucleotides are TGTGCCAGCAGCGTGGTGGCAGGGGGCCTGATTTCCACTGAAGCTTTCTTT. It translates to CASSVVAGGLISTEAFF.

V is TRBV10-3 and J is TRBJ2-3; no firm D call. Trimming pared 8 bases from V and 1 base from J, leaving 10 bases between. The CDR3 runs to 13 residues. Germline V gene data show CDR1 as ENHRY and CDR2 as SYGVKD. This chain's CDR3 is CAIAPSGTDTQYF. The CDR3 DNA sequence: TGTGCCATCGCGCCCTCGGGCACAGATACGCAGTATTTT.

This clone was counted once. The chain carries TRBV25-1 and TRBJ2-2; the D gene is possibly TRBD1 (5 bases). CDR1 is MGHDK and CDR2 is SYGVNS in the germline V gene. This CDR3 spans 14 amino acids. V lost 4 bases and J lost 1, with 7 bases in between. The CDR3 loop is CASSGDRNTGELFF. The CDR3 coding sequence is TGTGCCAGCAGTGGAGACAGGAACACCGGGGAGCTGTTTTTT.

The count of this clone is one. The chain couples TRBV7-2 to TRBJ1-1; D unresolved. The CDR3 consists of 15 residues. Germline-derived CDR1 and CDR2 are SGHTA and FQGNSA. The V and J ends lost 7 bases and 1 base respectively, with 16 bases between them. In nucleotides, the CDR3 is TGTGCCAGCACCCCCGCCCGAGGGTCGAACACTGAAGCTTTCTTT. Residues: CASTPARGSNTEAFF.

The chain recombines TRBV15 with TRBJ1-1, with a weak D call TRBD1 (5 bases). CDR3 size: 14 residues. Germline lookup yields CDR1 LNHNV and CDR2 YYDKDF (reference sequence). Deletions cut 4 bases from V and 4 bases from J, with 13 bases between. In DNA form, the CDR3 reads TGTGCCACCAGCACCGGGGCGGGGGGCACTGAAGCTTTCTTT. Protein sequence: CATSTGAGGTEAFF.

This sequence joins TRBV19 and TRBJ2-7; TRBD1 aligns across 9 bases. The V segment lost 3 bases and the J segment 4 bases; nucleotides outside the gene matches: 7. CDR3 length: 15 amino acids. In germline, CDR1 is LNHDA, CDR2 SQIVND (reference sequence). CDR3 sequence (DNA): TGTGCCAGTAGTATGAAAACAGGGGGCATGTACGAGCAGTACTTC. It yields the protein CASSMKTGGMYEQYF.

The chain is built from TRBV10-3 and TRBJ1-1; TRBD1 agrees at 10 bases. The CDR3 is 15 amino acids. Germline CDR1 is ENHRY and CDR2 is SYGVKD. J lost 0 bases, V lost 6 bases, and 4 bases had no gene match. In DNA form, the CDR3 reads TGTGCCATCAGGCGTGGGACAGGGGTGAACACTGAAGCTTTCTTT. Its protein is CAIRRGTGVNTEAFF.

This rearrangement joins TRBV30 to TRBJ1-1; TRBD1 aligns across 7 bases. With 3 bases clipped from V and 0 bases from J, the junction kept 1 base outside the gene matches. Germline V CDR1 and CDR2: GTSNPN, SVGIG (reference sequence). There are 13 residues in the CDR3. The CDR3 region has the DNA TGTGCCTGGAGGACAGGGATGAACACTGAAGCTTTCTTT. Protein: CAWRTGMNTEAFF.

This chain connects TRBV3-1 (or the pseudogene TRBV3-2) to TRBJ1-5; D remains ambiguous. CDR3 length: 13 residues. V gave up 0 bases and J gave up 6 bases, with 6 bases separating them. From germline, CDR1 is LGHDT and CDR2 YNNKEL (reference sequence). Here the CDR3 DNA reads TGTGCCAGCAGCCAAGATTTCGGTCAGCCCCAGCATTTT. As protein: CASSQDFGQPQHF.

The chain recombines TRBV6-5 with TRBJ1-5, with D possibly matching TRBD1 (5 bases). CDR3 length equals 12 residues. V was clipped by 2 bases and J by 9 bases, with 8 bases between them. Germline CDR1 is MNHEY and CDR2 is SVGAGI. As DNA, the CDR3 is TGTGCCAGCAGTTACCACGGGGGGCCCCAGCATTTT. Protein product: CASSYHGGPQHF.